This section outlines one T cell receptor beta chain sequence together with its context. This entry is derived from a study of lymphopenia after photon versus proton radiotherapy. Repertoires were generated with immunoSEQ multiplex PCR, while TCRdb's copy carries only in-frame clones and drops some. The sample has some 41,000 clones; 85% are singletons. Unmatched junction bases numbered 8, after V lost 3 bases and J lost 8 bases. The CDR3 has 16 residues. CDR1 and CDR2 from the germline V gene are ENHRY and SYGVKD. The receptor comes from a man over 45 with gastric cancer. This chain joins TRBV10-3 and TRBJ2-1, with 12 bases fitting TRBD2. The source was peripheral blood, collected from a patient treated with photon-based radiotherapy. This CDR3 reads CAISEERLAGVDEQFF. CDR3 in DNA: TGTGCCATCAGTGAAGAGAGACTAGCGGGAGTGGATGAGCAGTTCTTC.